This T cell receptor (beta chain) is drawn from a study of blood T cell repertoires in COVID-19. Study-wide context: Sample material is recorded as cDNA or gDNA derived from T cells, B-cell-depleted T cells, or PBMCs.

Source study methods: Amplification from reference gene primers served as the basis for estimated nucleated cell counts. Here immunoSEQ multiplex PCR was the method, and the copy in TCRdb shows in-frame clones only, minus some. V and J calls and clone size come straight from that table; D and trimming were deduced from the DNA. In the table there are approximately 230,000 clones, 87% of which are singletons. CDR3 size: 16 residues. Germline CDR1 reads MNHEY; CDR2 reads SMNVEV (reference sequence). Trimming removed 3 bases from V and 8 bases from J; junction bases left unmatched: 12. The sequencing input was peripheral blood. The chain has TRBV27 and TRBJ1-2; TRBD1 aligns across 10 bases. The TCR was taken from a man between 18 and 29 years old with active or convalescent COVID-19. The CDR3 region has the DNA TGTGCCAGCAGTTTCCAGAGACAGGGGGCGAGAACAGGCTACACCTTC. Residues: CASSFQRQGARTGYTF.